The 16 T cell receptor beta chains given below trace back to one sample, sequenced in a study of control samples from healthy donors and cancer patients. Here immunoSEQ multiplex PCR was the method, and the copy in TCRdb shows in-frame clones only, minus some. Here the sample spans some 150,000 clones, more than 90% being singletons. The specimen sequenced was blood. The receptors were gathered from a man aged 25-45 years in good health.

The gene calls are TRBV7-3 and TRBJ1-6; D gene uncertain. CDR1 is SGHTA and CDR2 is FQGTGA in the germline V gene. With 5 bases removed from V and 9 bases from J, the gap between germline ends came to 11 bases. CDR3 size: 13 residues. CDR3 residues: CASSQRPGSPLHF. Written as DNA, the CDR3 is TGTGCCAGCAGCCAACGTCCTGGTTCACCCCTCCACTTT.

The chain is built from TRBV10-3 and TRBJ2-3; 12 bases agree with TRBD2. This CDR3 has 14 amino acids. The V gene end was trimmed by 4 bases and the J gene end by 4 bases; junction bases not matched to a gene: 0. CDR1 ENHRY and CDR2 SYGVKD come from the germline V gene. The CDR3 here is CAISASGGADTQYF. As DNA, the CDR3 is TGTGCCATCAGTGCTAGCGGGGGGGCAGATACGCAGTATTTT.

The chain is built from TRBV5-4 and TRBJ2-7; no definite D call. From germline, CDR1 is SGHNT and CDR2 YYREEE (reference sequence). The CDR3 runs 13 residues. V was clipped by 0 bases and J by 0 bases, with 4 bases between them. This chain's CDR3 is CASSLGHSYEQYF. In nucleotides, the CDR3 is TGTGCCAGCAGCTTGGGACACTCCTACGAGCAGTACTTC.

This rearrangement joins TRBV5-4 to TRBJ2-5; D call uncertain. This CDR3 has 12 amino acids. Looked up from germline, CDR1 is SGHNT and CDR2 is YYREEE (reference sequence). Trimming took 4 bases from V and 2 from J, leaving 6 bases between them. The CDR3 spells CASSQIQETQYF. CDR3 DNA sequence: TGTGCCAGCAGCCAGATACAAGAGACCCAGTACTTC.

V usage is TRBV13 and J usage is TRBJ2-1, with 8 bases identical to TRBD1. After removal of 5 bases from V and 14 bases from J, the junction contained 11 bases not matched to a gene. Looked up from germline, CDR1 is PRHDT and CDR2 is FYEKMQ (reference sequence). This CDR3 is 13 amino acids long. The CDR3 nucleotides are TGTGCCAGCAGCCGACAAATAACAGGGGGAGAGTTCTTC. It yields the protein CASSRQITGGEFF. The full variable domain, in which reference TRBV13 and TRBJ2-1 provide the parts outside the CDR3, is AAGVIQSPRHLIKEKRETATLKCYPIPRHDTVYWYQQGPGQDPQFLISFYEKMQSDKGSIPDRFSAQQFSDYHSELNMSSLELGDSALYFCASSRQITGGEFFGPGTRLTVL.

V gene TRBV6-1 combines with J gene TRBJ1-4, with TRBD1 identical over 8 bases. Trimming took 1 base from V and 13 from J; bases not matched to a gene: 8. The CDR3 consists of 14 residues. The germline V gene encodes CDR1 MNHNS and CDR2 SASEGT. CDR3 DNA sequence: TGTGCCAGCAGTGAAGGTAACAGGGGGAATGGACTGTTTTTT. Protein sequence: CASSEGNRGNGLFF.

The chain combines TRBV7-3 with TRBJ2-1; D not resolved. CDR3 length: 14 amino acids. V was pared by 2 bases and J by 6 bases, with 11 bases between. Germline CDR1 and CDR2: SGHTA and FQGTGA. CDR3 region: CASSLGTGSNEQFF. The CDR3 DNA reads as TGTGCCAGCAGCTTAGGTACCGGGTCCAATGAGCAGTTCTTC. The full variable domain, with the rest looked up from reference TRBV7-3 and TRBJ2-1, is GAGVSQTPSNKVTEKGKYVELRCDPISGHTALYWYRQSLGQGPEFLIYFQGTGAADDSGLPNDRFFAVRPEGSVSTLKIQRTERGDSAVYLCASSLGTGSNEQFFGPGTRLTVL.

The CDR3 loop reads CASSLRGTEANYGYTF. CDR3 coding DNA: TGTGCCAGCAGCTTACGAGGAACAGAAGCTAACTATGGCTACACCTTC. V usage is TRBV13 and J usage is TRBJ1-2; D call uncertain. This CDR3 is 16 amino acids long. Germline V gives CDR1 PRHDT, CDR2 FYEKMQ (reference sequence). V lost 2 bases, J lost 0 bases, and 13 bases lay in between.

The chain employs TRBV29-1 and TRBJ2-7, with no clear D. CDR1 and CDR2 from the germline V gene are SQVTM and ANQGSEA. V was trimmed by 6 bases and J by 0 bases, leaving 18 bases between them. This CDR3 region has 15 residues. The DNA of the CDR3 is TGCAGCGTCGCCTTAACAGCTATAATCTCCTACGAGCAGTACTTC. It yields the protein CSVALTAIISYEQYF.

The chain recombines TRBV30 with TRBJ1-6; a possible D gene is TRBD1 (6 bases). V was trimmed by 1 base and J by 7 bases, leaving 14 bases between them. This CDR3 spans 15 amino acids. Germline loops: CDR1 GTSNPN, CDR2 SVGIG (reference sequence). CDR3 DNA sequence: TGTGCCTGGAGTGAGTTGACAGGTCGAAATTCACCCCTCCACTTT. This gives the protein CAWSELTGRNSPLHF.

The V gene is TRBV27, the J gene TRBJ1-1, with 8 bases aligning to TRBD1. Germline V gene data show CDR1 as MNHEY and CDR2 as SMNVEV (reference sequence). V was pared by 1 base and J by 1 base, with 11 bases of the junction left unmatched. The CDR3 contains 18 residues. CDR3 sequence reads: CASSLYTQGALSNTEAFF. As DNA, the CDR3 is TGTGCCAGCAGTTTATATACGCAGGGGGCCTTATCGAACACTGAAGCTTTCTTT.

This chain uses TRBV7-2 with TRBJ2-2; 8 bases agree with TRBD2. The length of the CDR3 is 15 residues. From germline, CDR1 is SGHTA and CDR2 FQGNSA. Trimming at V came to 8 bases and at J to 1 base, leaving 6 bases not matched to a gene. CDR3 loop: CASSWTSQNTGELFF. CDR3 in DNA: TGTGCCAGCTCCTGGACTAGCCAGAACACCGGGGAGCTGTTTTTT.

This clone was detected once. The J gene is TRBJ2-7, the V gene TRBV19; 9 bases are shared with TRBD1. The CDR3 is 15 amino acids. Germline V gene sequence: CDR1 LNHDA, CDR2 SQIVND (reference sequence). The V gene end was trimmed by 5 bases and the J gene end by 0 bases; junction bases not matched to a gene: 5. The CDR3: CASSPGQGYSYEQYF. The CDR3 nucleotides are TGTGCCAGTAGTCCGGGACAGGGATACTCCTACGAGCAGTACTTC.

The V call is TRBV25-1, the J call TRBJ2-4, with D maybe TRBD2 (5 bases). V dropped 1 base and J dropped 4 bases, with 5 bases sitting between them. The length of the CDR3 is 13 residues. Germline V gene lookup returns CDR1 MGHDK and CDR2 SYGVNS. CDR3 nucleotides: TGTGCCAGCAGTGAATGGGAGAAAAACATTCAGTACTTC. Residues: CASSEWEKNIQYF.

The chain uses TRBV27 and TRBJ2-5; 8 bases match TRBD2. This CDR3 contains 14 residues. Germline lookup yields CDR1 MNHEY and CDR2 SMNVEV (reference sequence). The V segment lost 6 bases and the J segment 0 bases; nucleotides outside the gene matches: 3. In DNA, the CDR3 is TGTGCCAGCAGCATAGCGGGGTACCAAGAGACCCAGTACTTC. Its translation: CASSIAGYQETQYF.

The V gene is TRBV11-2, the J gene TRBJ1-1, with 9 bases aligning to TRBD1. Germline lookup yields CDR1 SGHAT and CDR2 FQNNGV. This CDR3 comprises 16 residues. After removal of 1 base from V and 4 bases from J, the junction contained 7 bases not matched to a gene. The CDR3 protein is CASSLVGQGIGTEAFF. The CDR3 coding sequence is TGTGCCAGCAGCTTAGTTGGACAGGGGATTGGCACTGAAGCTTTCTTT.